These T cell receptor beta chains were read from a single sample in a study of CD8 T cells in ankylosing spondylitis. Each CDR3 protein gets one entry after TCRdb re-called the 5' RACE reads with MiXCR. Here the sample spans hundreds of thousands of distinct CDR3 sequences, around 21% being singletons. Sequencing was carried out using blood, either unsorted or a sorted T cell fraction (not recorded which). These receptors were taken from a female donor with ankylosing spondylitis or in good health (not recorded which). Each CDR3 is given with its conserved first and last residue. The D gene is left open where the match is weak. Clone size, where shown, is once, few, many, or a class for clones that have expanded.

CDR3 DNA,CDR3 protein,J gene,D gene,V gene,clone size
TGCAGTGCTAGAGGGCAGATAGCGGGAGGGCCGAAAGAGACCCAGTACTTC,CSARGQIAGGPKETQYF,TRBJ2-5,TRBD2,TRBV20-1,many
TGTGCCAGCAGTTCCATTTTGACACCCAAGGCCAAAAACATTCAGTACTTC,CASSSILTPKAKNIQYF,TRBJ2-4,.,TRBV6-2/TRBV6-3,many
TGTGCCAGCAGCTCTTGGACAGGGATCACAGATACGCAGTATTTT,CASSSWTGITDTQYF,TRBJ2-3,TRBD1,TRBV7-2,few
TGTGCCAGCAGTTACTCGGGCCCACACTCTGGAAACACCATATATTTT,CASSYSGPHSGNTIYF,TRBJ1-3,.,TRBV6-5,few
TGTGCCAGCAGGAGAGACACGTACTATGGCTACACCTTC,CASRRDTYYGYTF,TRBJ1-2,.,TRBV6-1,few
TGTGCCAGCAGTGAAAGGGACAGGGGTAATCAGCCCCAGCATTTT,CASSERDRGNQPQHF,TRBJ1-5,TRBD1,TRBV2,few
TGTGCCAGCAGTTTTCTCCGGGACAGTCGGGAGCAGTACTTC,CASSFLRDSREQYF,TRBJ2-7,TRBD1,TRBV7-9,.
TGCAGCGTTGAAGGGCTAATAGAGACAGGGGGCCAAAACATTCAGTACTTC,CSVEGLIETGGQNIQYF,TRBJ2-4,TRBD1,TRBV29-1,many
TGTGCCAGCAGCGCCGAAGGAGGGGGAGACCCAGATACGCAGTATTTT,CASSAEGGGDPDTQYF,TRBJ2-3,.,TRBV7-8,few
TGTGCCAGCAGCACCAGAGGGACAGACTACGAGCAGTACTTC,CASSTRGTDYEQYF,TRBJ2-7,TRBD1,TRBV9,.
TGTGCCTGCACGGCCGTAGGTTGGGAGCTGTTTTTT,CACTAVGWELFF,TRBJ2-2,.,TRBV30,few
TGTGCCAGCAGTTTATTGCAGGACGGGAGGGGTGAGCAGTACTTC,CASSLLQDGRGEQYF,TRBJ2-7,TRBD2,TRBV28,.
TGTGCCAGCAGTCGATCAACAGGGAGGGGAGGCTACACCTTC,CASSRSTGRGGYTF,TRBJ1-2,.,TRBV12-3/TRBV12-4,.
TGTGCCAGCAGCCAAGACAGGGGGGGGCTCTACGAGCAGTACTTC,CASSQDRGGLYEQYF,TRBJ2-7,.,TRBV4-2,few
TGTGCCACCAGTGCCGCTGAGACCCAGTACTTC,CATSAAETQYF,TRBJ2-5,.,TRBV24-1,.
TGCGCCAGCAGCCAAGATAGGTTACACTACAATGAGCAGTTCTTC,CASSQDRLHYNEQFF,TRBJ2-1,.,TRBV4-1,once
TGTGCCAGTAGTAAGGATCGAGGGAGGCGCTACGAGCAGTACTTC,CASSKDRGRRYEQYF,TRBJ2-7,.,TRBV19,.
TGTGCCAGCAGCTACGACGGGCTGAACACCGGGGAGCTGTTTTTT,CASSYDGLNTGELFF,TRBJ2-2,.,TRBV6-2/TRBV6-3,.
TGTGCCAGCAGTCTAAGCGGGAGTTATTACGAGCAGTACTTC,CASSLSGSYYEQYF,TRBJ2-7,TRBD2,TRBV6-1,.
TGCGCCAGCAGCTCCGGGGCCAGACAAGAGACCCAGTACTTC,CASSSGARQETQYF,TRBJ2-5,.,TRBV5-1,.
TGCAGCGTTCGACTAGCAGGAGATACGCAGTATTTT,CSVRLAGDTQYF,TRBJ2-3,TRBD2,TRBV29-1,.
TGTGCCATCAGTCTCCGTGGGGGCTCTGACACTGAAGCTTTCTTT,CAISLRGGSDTEAFF,TRBJ1-1,.,TRBV10-3,few
TGTGCCAGCAGCGTCTCTAGCGGCCCCGATTTGGCCAAAAACATTCAGTACTTC,CASSVSSGPDLAKNIQYF,TRBJ2-4,TRBD2,TRBV11-2,.
TGCAGCCGCGGCAATTCCTACAATGAGCAGTTCTTC,CSRGNSYNEQFF,TRBJ2-1,.,TRBV20-1,many
TGTGCCATCAGTGGAGGCAACTCCTACAATGAGCAGTTCTTC,CAISGGNSYNEQFF,TRBJ2-1,.,TRBV10-3,many
TGCGCCAGCAGCGGGGGGACAGGGGGTAACTACGAGCAGTACTTC,CASSGGTGGNYEQYF,TRBJ2-7,TRBD1,TRBV5-1,.
TGTGCCAGCAGCGCCTGGGCAGTATTTACCAATGAGCAGTTCTTC,CASSAWAVFTNEQFF,TRBJ2-1,.,TRBV9,few
TGCAGTGCTAGTACTCCTCAAGACACCACTGAAGCTTTCTTT,CSASTPQDTTEAFF,TRBJ1-1,.,TRBV20-1,.
TGCGCCAGCAGCCAAGAGGGGGGGGGGTTCTACGAGCAGTACTTC,CASSQEGGGFYEQYF,TRBJ2-7,TRBD2,TRBV4-3,.
TGTGCCTGGAGTGTACAGGGAAGGTTTCCCCAGCATTTT,CAWSVQGRFPQHF,TRBJ1-5,.,TRBV30,many
TGTGCCACCAGCCGAGACAGGGTGGATGGCTACGAGCAGTACTTC,CATSRDRVDGYEQYF,TRBJ2-7,TRBD1,TRBV15,few
TGTGCCAGCAGCGTAACGGGGGCCGATACGCAGTATTTT,CASSVTGADTQYF,TRBJ2-3,.,TRBV9,.
TGCAGTGCTAGCCAACCGGGACCGGGCACTGAAGCTTTCTTT,CSASQPGPGTEAFF,TRBJ1-1,.,TRBV20-1,few
TGTGCCAGCAGTCGGGACAGGAACCCCACTAACTATGGCTACACCTTC,CASSRDRNPTNYGYTF,TRBJ1-2,TRBD1,TRBV6-1,.
TGCAGTGCTAGACGACCGGACGGATCCTACGAGCAGTACTTC,CSARRPDGSYEQYF,TRBJ2-7,.,TRBV20-1,many
TGTGCCAGCAGCTTAGGCGATGGCTACACCTTC,CASSLGDGYTF,TRBJ1-2,.,TRBV12-3/TRBV12-4,many
TGCAGTGCTAGCTCGGGGACCTATGGCTACACCTTC,CSASSGTYGYTF,TRBJ1-2,.,TRBV20-1,few
TGCGCCAGCAGCCAAGATACGAGGCTCGCCGTGGGGTATTTT,CASSQDTRLAVGYF,TRBJ2-3,.,TRBV4-3,.
TGCAGCGTTAGAGTCGAGAGGGAGGATCAGCCCCAGCATTTT,CSVRVEREDQPQHF,TRBJ1-5,.,TRBV29-1,.
TGTGCCAGCAGCCTGACAGGGATGGTGGACTATGGCTACACCTTC,CASSLTGMVDYGYTF,TRBJ1-2,TRBD1,TRBV6-1,.
TGTGCCAGCAGCTTGGGTGGAGGAGACACCTACGAGCAGTACTTC,CASSLGGGDTYEQYF,TRBJ2-7,.,TRBV5-6,few
TGCAGTGCCGCACGGGAACAGGGGGTTAGGGGTGAAGCTTTCTTT,CSAAREQGVRGEAFF,TRBJ1-1,TRBD1,TRBV20-1,.
TGCAGCGTTGAAGATCTTGGAATCACTGAAGCTTTCTTT,CSVEDLGITEAFF,TRBJ1-1,.,TRBV29-1,few
TGTGCCAGCAGACCCGGACAGGAAAGCAATCAGCCCCAGCATTTT,CASRPGQESNQPQHF,TRBJ1-5,TRBD1,TRBV12-3/TRBV12-4,many
TGTGCCAGCGGTAGCGGGAGGAAATCCGAGCAGTACTTC,CASGSGRKSEQYF,TRBJ2-7,TRBD2,TRBV6-1,few
TGTGCCAGCAGTGAAGCCGAACTAGCGGGCCTATTCACAGATACGCAGTATTTT,CASSEAELAGLFTDTQYF,TRBJ2-3,TRBD2,TRBV6-1,.
TGCAGCGTTGGGGGCCTAGCGGGAGGGCCGGATACGCAGTATTTT,CSVGGLAGGPDTQYF,TRBJ2-3,TRBD2,TRBV29-1,few
TGTGCCAGCGCGGGACAGATCAATCAGCCCCAGCATTTT,CASAGQINQPQHF,TRBJ1-5,TRBD1,TRBV18,few
TGCGCCAGCAGCCTTAACGGGGACTCTTTTGGGGAGCAGTACTTC,CASSLNGDSFGEQYF,TRBJ2-7,.,TRBV4-3,few
TGTGCCAGCAGCCCTGGGACAGGGGCTCGCGGGGAGCTGTTTTTT,CASSPGTGARGELFF,TRBJ2-2,TRBD1,TRBV7-8,once
TGCAGTGCTGGGGTGGTAGGGAGCAATTACGAGCAGTACTTC,CSAGVVGSNYEQYF,TRBJ2-7,.,TRBV20-1,.
TGCAGTGCTACAAAACGGGGGGTTATGAACACTGAAGCTTTCTTT,CSATKRGVMNTEAFF,TRBJ1-1,.,TRBV20-1,many